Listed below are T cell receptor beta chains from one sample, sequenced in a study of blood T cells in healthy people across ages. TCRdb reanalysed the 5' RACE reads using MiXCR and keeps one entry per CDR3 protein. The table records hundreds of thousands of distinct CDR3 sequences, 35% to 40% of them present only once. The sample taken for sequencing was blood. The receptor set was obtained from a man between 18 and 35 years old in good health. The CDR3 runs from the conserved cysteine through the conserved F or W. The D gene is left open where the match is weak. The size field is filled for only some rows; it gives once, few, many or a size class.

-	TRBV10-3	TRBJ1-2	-	CAISDADTNYGYTF	TGTGCCATCAGTGATGCAGACACTAACTATGGCTACACCTTC
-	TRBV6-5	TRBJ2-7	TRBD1	CASRRTGGPYEQYF	TGTGCCAGCAGACGTACAGGGGGACCCTACGAGCAGTACTTC
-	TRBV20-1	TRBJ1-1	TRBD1	CSASDRGPDTEAFF	TGCAGTGCTAGCGACAGGGGGCCCGACACTGAAGCTTTCTTT
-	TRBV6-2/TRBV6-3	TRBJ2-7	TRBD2	CASSYSAGEGSINEQYF	TGTGCCAGCAGTTACTCCGCCGGGGAGGGGAGCATCAATGAGCAGTACTTC
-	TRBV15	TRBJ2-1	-	CATSRDGGEETQFF	TGTGCCACCAGCAGAGATGGGGGTGAGGAGACCCAGTTCTTC
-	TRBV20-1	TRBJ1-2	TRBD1	CSARDPLQGAYGYTF	TGCAGTGCTAGAGATCCCTTACAGGGGGCCTATGGCTACACCTTC
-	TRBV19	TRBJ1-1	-	CASSIGSTTEAFF	TGTGCCAGTAGTATAGGCTCGACAACTGAAGCTTTCTTT
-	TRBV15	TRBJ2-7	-	CATSRELASSYNEQYF	TGTGCCACCAGCAGAGAACTGGCGAGCTCCTACAATGAGCAGTACTTC
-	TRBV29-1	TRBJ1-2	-	CSAEQRVGYTF	TGCAGCGCCGAACAGAGGGTCGGCTACACCTTC
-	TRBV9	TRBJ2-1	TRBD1	CASSATGGKSNEQFF	TGTGCCAGCAGCGCGACAGGGGGCAAAAGCAATGAGCAGTTCTTC
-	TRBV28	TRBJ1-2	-	CASSLDPRGAGDNYGYTF	TGTGCCAGCAGTTTAGACCCTCGGGGTGCAGGAGATAACTATGGCTACACCTTC
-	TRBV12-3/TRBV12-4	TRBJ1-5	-	CASSFPPNQPQHF	TGTGCCAGCAGTTTTCCGCCTAATCAGCCCCAGCATTTT
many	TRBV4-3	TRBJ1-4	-	CASSQEGRGREKLFF	TGCGCCAGCAGCCAAGAAGGGAGGGGCCGGGAAAAACTGTTTTTT
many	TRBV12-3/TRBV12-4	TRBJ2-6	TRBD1	CASSPGQGSGANVLTF	TGTGCCAGCAGTCCCGGACAGGGATCAGGGGCCAACGTCCTGACTTTC
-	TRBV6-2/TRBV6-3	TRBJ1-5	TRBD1	CASSRGQGINQPQHF	TGTGCCAGCAGTAGGGGACAGGGGATCAATCAGCCCCAGCATTTT
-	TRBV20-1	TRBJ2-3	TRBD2	CSAREETSGGARADTQYF	TGCAGTGCTAGAGAAGAGACTAGCGGGGGGGCCCGGGCAGATACGCAGTATTTT
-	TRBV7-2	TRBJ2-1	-	CASSQQGYEQFF	TGTGCCAGCAGTCAACAGGGTTACGAGCAGTTCTTC
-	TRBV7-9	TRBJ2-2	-	CASADRNTGELFF	TGTGCCAGCGCGGACAGGAACACCGGGGAGCTGTTTTTT
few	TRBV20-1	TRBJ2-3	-	CSALGGETDTQYF	TGCAGTGCCTTAGGGGGGGAGACAGATACGCAGTATTTT
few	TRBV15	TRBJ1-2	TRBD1	CATSSYRGDYGYTF	TGTGCCACCAGCAGCTACAGGGGGGACTATGGCTACACCTTC
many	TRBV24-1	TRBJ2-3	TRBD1	CATSERDREVGTDTQYF	TGTGCCACCAGTGAACGGGACAGGGAAGTCGGGACAGATACGCAGTATTTT
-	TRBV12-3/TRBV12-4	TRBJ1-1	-	CASSRYPKHTEAFF	TGTGCCAGCAGTCGATACCCCAAGCATACCGAAGCTTTCTTT
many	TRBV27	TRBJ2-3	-	CASSPQRTDTQYF	TGTGCCAGCAGTCCACAACGCACAGATACGCAGTATTTT
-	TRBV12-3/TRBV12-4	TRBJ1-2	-	CASSFADRGGYTF	TGTGCCAGCAGTTTCGCGGACAGAGGGGGCTACACCTTC
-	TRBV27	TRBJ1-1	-	CANSLSRGMNTEAFF	TGTGCCAACAGTTTATCTAGGGGCATGAACACTGAAGCTTTCTTT
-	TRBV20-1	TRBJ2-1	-	CSTRGSGVGDNEQFF	TGCAGTACTAGAGGTTCCGGGGTTGGGGACAATGAGCAGTTCTTC
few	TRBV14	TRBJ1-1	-	CASSPVGATAVTEAFF	TGTGCCAGCAGCCCAGTCGGTGCTACGGCTGTAACTGAAGCTTTCTTT
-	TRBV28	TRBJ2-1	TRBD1	CASSPLGQGAYNEQFF	TGTGCCAGCAGCCCCTTAGGACAGGGGGCCTACAATGAGCAGTTCTTC
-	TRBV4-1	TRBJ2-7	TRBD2	CASSQEWTSGAHEQYF	TGCGCCAGCAGCCAAGAGTGGACTAGCGGGGCTCATGAGCAGTACTTC
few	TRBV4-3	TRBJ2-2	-	CASSQFLDRGPPGTGELFF	TGCGCCAGCAGCCAATTCCTCGACCGGGGCCCTCCGGGTACCGGGGAGCTGTTTTTT